This T cell receptor (beta chain) was identified during a study of identical twins. The study's findings and limits: Some out-of-frame alpha sequences were shared by twins, and these showed excess low generation probability. Cord blood beta clonotypes that were abundant carried fewer insertions, and memory repertoires showed no such trend. Its conclusions, products of cross-sectional statistical analysis, did not come from following the same donors.

Template switching introduced a universal primer site, and the cDNA bore unique molecular identifiers. Via MiXCR, TCRdb re-called the 5' RACE reads, giving one row per CDR3 protein. The sample shows over 550,000 distinct CDR3 sequences, just over 7% of them seen only once. This clonotype was seen many times. Antigen specificity is unknown. Germline CDR1 is SEHNR and CDR2 is FQNEAQ (reference sequence). Trimming took off 1 base at V and 4 bases at J, with 7 bases between the two ends. This CDR3 has 13 amino acids. In addition, the sample was reused for a study of yellow fever vaccine responses in identical twins.

J is TRBJ1-2 and V is TRBV7-9; no clear D gene. Specimen: PBMCs. This sequence was found in a woman younger than 30 in good health. CDR3 residues: CASSLVPGYGYTF. The CDR3 coding sequence is TGTGCCAGCAGCTTAGTTCCGGGCTATGGCTACACCTTC.